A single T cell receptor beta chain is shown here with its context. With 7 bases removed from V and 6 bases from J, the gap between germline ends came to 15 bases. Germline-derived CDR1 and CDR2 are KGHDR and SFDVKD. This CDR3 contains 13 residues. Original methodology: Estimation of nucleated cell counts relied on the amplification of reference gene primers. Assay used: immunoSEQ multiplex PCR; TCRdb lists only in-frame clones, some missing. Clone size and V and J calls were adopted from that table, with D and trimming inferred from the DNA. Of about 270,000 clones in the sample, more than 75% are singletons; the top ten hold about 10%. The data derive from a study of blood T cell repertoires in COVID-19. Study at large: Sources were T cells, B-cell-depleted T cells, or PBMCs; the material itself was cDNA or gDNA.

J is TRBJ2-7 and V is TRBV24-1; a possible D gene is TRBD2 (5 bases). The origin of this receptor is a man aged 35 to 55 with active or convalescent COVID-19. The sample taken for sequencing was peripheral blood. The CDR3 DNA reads TGTGCCACCAGCGCGGTCGGGAAGTCCGAGCAGTACTTC. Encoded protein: CATSAVGKSEQYF.